Each of the 30 T cell receptor beta chains below was sequenced from the same sample in a study of tumor and adjacent non-tumor tissue in lung cancer. The template was RNA from unsorted bulk tissue. TCRbeta libraries were built with three rounds of nested PCR, modified from ARM-PCR. TCRdb reprocessed the multiplex PCR reads via MiXCR and lists one record per CDR3 protein. The repertoire includes around 70,000 distinct CDR3 sequences, almost 60% of them detected once, and 20% sits in the top ten. The sample consisted of lung tumor tissue. These receptors were taken from a man aged 50-60 years with non-small cell lung cancer.

The gene calls are TRBV6-1 and TRBJ1-5; D might be TRBD1 (6 bases). V lost 10 bases, J lost 2 bases, and 18 bases lay in between. Germline-derived CDR1 and CDR2 are MNHNS and SASEGT. The CDR3 totals 15 residues. CDR3 amino acids: CAIRSGVIGNQPQHF. The CDR3, as DNA: TGTGCCATCAGGTCAGGGGTTATCGGCAATCAGCCCCAGCATTTT.

This clonotype was seen repeatedly, ten times or more. The chain combines TRBV6-5 with TRBJ1-6, with D possibly being TRBD1 (5 bases). CDR1 and CDR2 (germline): MNHEY, SVGAGI. CDR3 length: 18 amino acids. The V gene lost 6 bases and the J gene lost 0 bases, with 18 bases spanning the gap. CDR3 in amino acids: CASRRTFRSSSYNSPLHF. CDR3 coding DNA: TGTGCCAGCAGGCGGACATTTAGGTCTAGCTCCTATAATTCACCCCTCCACTTT.

This clonotype came up many times. The V gene is TRBV4-2, the J gene TRBJ2-7, with TRBD2 as a possible D gene (6 bases). From germline, CDR1 is LGHNA and CDR2 YNFKEQ. The germline V and J ends were trimmed by 0 bases and 0 bases, with 12 bases remaining between them. The CDR3 runs to 16 residues. This CDR3 reads CASSQDDGGSSYEQYF. As DNA, the CDR3 is TGTGCCAGCAGCCAAGATGATGGGGGGAGCTCCTACGAGCAGTACTTC.

Concerning this clonotype: A much bigger clone sits one base away, suggesting this may be a read error. The chain joins TRBV6-5 to TRBJ2-7; D remains ambiguous. Trimming stripped 3 bases from V and 4 bases from J, with 16 bases between. Germline CDR1 reads MNHEY; CDR2 reads SVGAGI. The length of the CDR3 is 15 residues. CDR3 amino acids: CASSYGSHGNYEQYF. The DNA for the CDR3 is TGTGCCAGCAGTTATGGTAGCCATGGGAATTACGAGCAGTACTTC.

This clonotype was picked up many times. The rearrangement links TRBV20-1 to TRBJ1-2; TRBD1 matches 7 bases. Germline V gene lookup returns CDR1 DFQATT and CDR2 SNEGSKA (reference sequence). This CDR3 has 12 amino acids. Unmatched junction bases numbered 7, after V lost 6 bases and J lost 6 bases. The CDR3 reads CSALDRDDGYTF. The CDR3 bases are TGCAGTGCGCTAGACAGGGATGATGGCTACACCTTC.

A note on this clonotype: One junction end does not reproduce the germline sequence, and a read error may be involved. In DNA form, the CDR3 reads TGCGCCAGCAGGGGTTTTCCAGGGGGCCAGGGATATAGCGGGAGTATGTATGAGCAATTCTTC. This codes for CASRGFPGGQGYSGSMYEQFF. The chain employs TRBV5-1 and TRBJ2-1, with D possibly being TRBD2 (9 bases). CDR3 size: 21 residues. In germline, CDR1 is SGHRS, CDR2 YFSETQ.

The sample holds a few counts of this clonotype. Being one base from a much bigger clone, this may be a read error. This chain connects TRBV7-2 to TRBJ2-7; D gene ambiguous. The germline V gene has CDR1 SGHTA and CDR2 FQGNSA. This CDR3 is 15 amino acids long. The CDR3 DNA is TGTGCCAGCAGCCCCGGCTTTTCCAGACACTACGAGCGGTACTTC. Translating it yields CASSPGFSRHYERYF.

A remark on this clonotype: The junction differs from germline at one of its ends, possibly a read error. The chain employs TRBV4-1 and TRBJ2-2; possible D gene TRBD2, 7 bases. The CDR3 loop spans 14 amino acids. Germline V CDR1 and CDR2: MGHRA, YSYEKL. In DNA form, the CDR3 reads TGCGCCAGCAGCCGGATCAAGGACAGCGGGGAGTTGTATTTT. This codes for CASSRIKDSGELYF.

In the case of this clonotype: The junction and the germline gene differ at one end; a read error may be behind it. The gene calls are TRBV7-9 and TRBJ2-7; a possible D gene is TRBD1 (5 bases). Germline V gives CDR1 SEHNR, CDR2 FQNEAQ (reference sequence). CDR3 length: 15 amino acids. CDR3 in amino acids: CTSSLVGIGVYEQYF. CDR3 coding DNA: TGTACCAGCAGCTTAGTTGGGATAGGGGTCTACGAGCAGTACTTC.

Notes on this clonotype: This clone may be a read error of a much larger clone one base away. The rearrangement uses TRBV30 and TRBJ1-6; D is perhaps TRBD1 (6 bases). The CDR3 is 15 residues long. V was trimmed by 3 bases and J by 7 bases, leaving 16 bases between them. From germline, CDR1 is GTSNPN and CDR2 SVGIG (reference sequence). CDR3 residues: CAWSADEQGNSPLHF. The DNA for the CDR3 is TGTGCCTGGAGCGCCGACGAACAGGGAAATTCACCCCTCCACTTT.

This chain uses TRBV10-3 with TRBJ2-7; D possibly corresponds to TRBD1 (6 bases). Looked up from germline, CDR1 is ENHRY and CDR2 is SYGVKD. Trimming pared 11 bases from V and 5 bases from J, leaving 19 bases between. The CDR3 runs 13 residues. The CDR3 reads CASARQENHEQYF. In DNA, the CDR3 is TGTGCCTCGGCGCGACAGGAGAACCACGAGCAGTACTTC.

A remark on this clonotype: Its ends do not fully match the called genes, so a read error is possible. The J gene is TRBJ2-7, the V gene TRBV11-1; D ambiguous. The V gene's germline CDR1 is SGHAT and CDR2 FQDESV (reference sequence). The CDR3 spans 14 residues. The CDR3 here is CGSSPPAGRGEQYF. The CDR3 DNA sequence: TGTGGCAGCAGCCCACCGGCAGGCAGAGGCGAGCAGTACTTC.

About this clonotype: The junction shows a germline mismatch at one end, possibly a read error. The genes are TRBV20-1 and TRBJ1-1; 9 positions agree with TRBD1. Germline V gives CDR1 DFQATT, CDR2 SNEGSKA (reference sequence). This CDR3 spans 17 amino acids. The CDR3 nucleotides read TGCAGTGCTAGAGGCCGGACAGGGGAACGAATGAACTCTGAAGCTTTCTTT. Its translation is CSARGRTGERMNSEAFF.

The chain has TRBV29-1 and TRBJ2-3, with 8 bases lining up with TRBD1. The germline V gene has CDR1 SQVTM and CDR2 ANQGSEA. The CDR3 totals 16 residues. V lost 0 bases and J lost 4; bases outside the gene matches: 9. The CDR3 region is CSVEDTGTGPPDTQYF. The DNA for the CDR3 is TGCAGCGTTGAAGACACCGGGACAGGCCCCCCAGATACGCAGTATTTT.

This clonotype was detected ten times or more. V is TRBV28 and J is TRBJ2-3; the D is unclear. V lost 5 bases, J lost 6 bases, and 6 bases lay in between. The CDR3 has 11 amino acids. Germline loops: CDR1 MDHEN, CDR2 SYDVKM. The CDR3 DNA sequence: TGTGCCAGCAGTCGATCGGATACGCAGTATTTT. This encodes CASSRSDTQYF.

As to this clonotype: This CDR3 fails to terminate in the conserved phenylalanine or tryptophan, so it likely reflects a read error. The rearrangement uses TRBV11-2 and TRBJ1-2, with a weak D call TRBD1 (5 bases). The CDR3 has 15 residues. Germline CDR1 SGHAT, CDR2 FQNNGV. With 5 bases removed from V and 4 bases from J, the gap between germline ends came to 17 bases. The CDR3 bases are TGTGCCAGCAGCATATCCCGGGACGGATTCTATGGCTACACCTCC. It codes for CASSISRDGFYGYTS.

This clonotype occurred many times. The chain recombines TRBV28 with TRBJ1-5; D unresolved. Germline V gene sequence: CDR1 MDHEN, CDR2 SYDVKM. The CDR3 is 11 residues long. Trimming pared 6 bases from V and 9 bases from J, leaving 9 bases between. In nucleotides, the CDR3 is TGTGCCAGCAGCCAGAGTCCGCCCCAGCATTTT. Translated, it gives CASSQSPPQHF.

A note on this clonotype: Sequence at one end of the junction differs from germline and may be a read error. The chain is built from TRBV20-1 and TRBJ1-5, with TRBD1 as a possible D gene (6 bases). Germline CDR1 is DFQATT and CDR2 is SNEGSKA (reference sequence). The CDR3 covers 14 residues. The CDR3 here is CSASTQGWNQPQCF. The DNA of the CDR3 is TGCAGTGCTTCAACACAGGGTTGGAATCAGCCCCAGTGTTTT.

For this clonotype: A much larger clone lies one base from this, so it may be a read error. The CDR3 DNA sequence: TGTGCCAGCAGGTTCGGGGGGTTAGATACGCAGTATTTT. Amino acid sequence: CASRFGGLDTQYF. The chain has TRBV5-4 and TRBJ2-3, with TRBD2 matching 7 bases. CDR3 size: 13 residues. V was clipped by 5 bases and J by 5 bases; unmatched bases: 5. The V gene's germline CDR1 is SGHNT and CDR2 YYREEE (reference sequence).

With respect to this clonotype: Germline and junction disagree at one end, which may indicate a read error. V gene TRBV5-6 combines with J gene TRBJ2-5, with 7 bases lining up with TRBD2. The germline CDR1 and CDR2 sequences are SGHDT and YYEEEE. The CDR3 is 16 amino acids. Here the CDR3 DNA reads TGTGCCAGCAGTTTGAAACGGGGGGATGATCAAGGGACCCAGTACTTC. Protein product: CASSLKRGDDQGTQYF.

This clonotype was counted ten times or more. Mismatch with germline at one junction end may stem from a read error. V gene TRBV12-3 or TRBV12-4 combines with J gene TRBJ2-4, with TRBD2 matching 8 bases. The CDR3 totals 11 residues. The CDR3 region has the DNA TGTGCCAGCAGTTTAAGGATGGGACTAGTCTTC. Encoded protein: CASSLRMGLVF.

The chain uses TRBV29-1 and TRBJ2-1, with 7 bases fitting TRBD1. CDR1 SQVTM and CDR2 ANQGSEA come from the germline V gene. This CDR3 contains 12 residues. For the CDR3, the DNA is TGCAGTGTAGTGGGACAGCGCAATGAGCAGTTCTTC. As protein: CSVVGQRNEQFF.

To note about this clonotype: As the CDR3 is not closed by the conserved phenylalanine or tryptophan, this likely results from a read error. The V call is TRBV5-1, the J call TRBJ2-5; D is undetermined. V shed 0 bases and J shed 1 base, with 10 bases lying between them. The CDR3 length is 15 residues. Germline V gives CDR1 SGHRS, CDR2 YFSETQ. CDR3 region: CASSLAGQFQETQYL. CDR3 DNA: TGCGCCAGCAGCTTGGCCGGGCAGTTCCAAGAGACCCAGTACCTC.

As to this clonotype: A junction boundary mismatches the germline segment, possibly from a read error. The chain couples TRBV11-2 to TRBJ2-3, with no clear D. Germline V lookup: CDR1 SGHAT, CDR2 FQNNGV. The CDR3 is 14 residues long. The CDR3 reads CASSLGRSLDTQCF. The CDR3 DNA is TGCGCCAGCAGCTTAGGACGCTCCCTCGATACGCAGTGTTTT.

As regards this clonotype: A much larger clone sits a single nucleotide away, making a read error possible. V and J are TRBV5-6 and TRBJ2-7; D remains unclear. The CDR3 is 14 residues long. The germline CDR1 and CDR2 sequences are SGHDT and YYEEEE. This chain's CDR3 is CTSSLAESPYEQYF. The CDR3 DNA follows: TGTACCAGCAGCTTGGCGGAATCTCCCTACGAGCAGTACTTC.

This clonotype was observed at least ten times. The chain uses TRBV28 and TRBJ1-2, with D possibly TRBD1 on 5 matching bases. The CDR3 covers 14 residues. Germline CDR1 and CDR2: MDHEN and SYDVKM. Trimming left V 5 bases short and J 3 bases short, with 13 bases between. DNA of the CDR3: TGTGCCAGCAGTCTCCTGGGGCCCGACTATGGCTACACCTTC. Translated: CASSLLGPDYGYTF.

About this clonotype itself: The junction departs from germline at one end; a sequencing error may be responsible. This chain uses TRBV5-1 with TRBJ1-1; D ambiguous. Germline CDR1 is SGHRS and CDR2 is YFSETQ. The CDR3 contains 14 residues. CDR3: CASSLGNMSTEALF. CDR3 DNA: TGCGCCAGCAGCTTGGGGAACATGAGCACTGAAGCTCTCTTT.

V usage is TRBV6-1 and J usage is TRBJ2-5; a possible D gene is TRBD1 (7 bases). The V end was cut by 2 bases, the J end by 9 bases, with 16 bases between. The CDR3 is made up of 14 amino acids. The V gene's germline CDR1 is MNHNS and CDR2 SASEGT. The CDR3 protein is CASSERGAGGSQYF. The CDR3 DNA is TGTGCCAGCAGTGAAAGGGGGGCAGGGGGGTCCCAGTACTTC.

Remarks on this clonotype: The junction departs from the called germline gene at one end, perhaps through a read error. The chain uses TRBV11-2 and TRBJ2-5, with TRBD2 as a possible D gene (5 bases). The CDR3 totals 14 residues. Germline values: CDR1 SGHAT, CDR2 FQNNGV. CDR3 protein: CAGSCEGEQETQYF. The CDR3 bases are TGTGCCGGCAGCTGCGAGGGAGAACAAGAGACCCAGTACTTC.

Remarks on this clonotype: This clone may be a read error of a much larger clone one base away. The gene calls are TRBV5-1 and TRBJ1-4; 10 nucleotides match TRBD1. Germline assignment: CDR1 SGHRS and CDR2 YFSETQ. This CDR3 spans 16 amino acids. The DNA for the CDR3 is TGCGCCAGCAGCTTGGACGGCGGGACAGGGGTTGAAAAACCGTTTTTT. It encodes CASSLDGGTGVEKPFF.